This TCR beta chain emerged from a study of shared clonotypes between healthy human individuals. General study results and limits: The study found approximately 5% of naive CD4 clonotypes shared across a handful of donors.

V shed 1 base and J shed 3 bases, with 13 bases lying between them. Germline-derived CDR1 and CDR2 are SGHTA and FQGNSA. The CDR3 extends over 16 amino acids. A word on this clone: The antigen remains unidentified.

Clones were sequenced by immunoSEQ multiplex PCR, and TCRdb holds only the in-frame ones, with some missing. This sample has approximately 640,000 clones, with roughly 78% found just once. Sequencing was performed on memory CD4+ T cells sorted from blood. The subset here: CD45RA-negative fraction. The clonotype comes from a woman aged 25 to 39 in good health. This chain joins TRBV7-2 and TRBJ2-1, with D perhaps TRBD2 (6 bases). CDR3 sequence: CASSLVPAGFYNEQFF. The CDR3 region has the DNA TGTGCCAGCAGCTTAGTCCCGGCGGGATTCTACAATGAGCAGTTCTTC.